These T cell receptor beta chains were read from a single sample in a study of blood T cell repertoires in COVID-19. Libraries were prepared by immunoSEQ multiplex PCR; TCRdb keeps only in-frame clonotypes and omits some of them. Here the sample spans some 450,000 clones, more than 70% being singletons. Sample: peripheral blood. These receptor sequences come from a woman aged 45 to 65 with COVID-19, enrolled during active disease. Each CDR3 is given with its conserved first and last residue. D genes are given only for firm matches. The listing skips clone size in some rows; elsewhere it reads once, few, many or a size class.

v_call	j_call	d_call	clone_size	cdr3_aa	cdr3_nt
TRBV11-3	TRBJ2-7	TRBD1	-	CASSLEVFVGQGISSSYEQYF	TGTGCCAGCAGCTTAGAGGTCTTTGTGGGACAGGGGATCTCTAGCTCCTACGAGCAGTACTTC
TRBV4-2	TRBJ2-2	-	-	CASSQDRTGELFF	TGTGCCAGCAGCCAAGATCGCACCGGGGAGCTGTTTTTT
TRBV6-1	TRBJ2-3	TRBD2	-	CASSEGGYTQYF	TGTGCCAGCAGTGAGGGGGGGTATACGCAGTATTTT
TRBV4-2	TRBJ1-1	-	-	CASSPQGTEAFF	TGTGCCAGCAGCCCCCAGGGGACTGAAGCTTTCTTT
TRBV14	TRBJ1-3	-	-	CASSQYGLAVGNTIYF	TGTGCCAGCAGCCAATATGGTTTGGCAGTTGGAAACACCATATATTTT
TRBV3-1/TRBV3-2	TRBJ2-1	TRBD1	-	CASSRWTGEANEQFF	TGTGCCAGCAGCCGTTGGACAGGGGAGGCCAATGAGCAGTTCTTC
TRBV30	TRBJ2-7	-	-	CAWSTGNVGEQYF	TGTGCCTGGAGTACAGGGAATGTCGGCGAGCAGTACTTC
TRBV7-3	TRBJ2-3	-	-	CASSLTIGDTQYF	TGTGCCAGCAGCTTAACTATCGGGGATACGCAGTATTTT
TRBV11-2	TRBJ2-2	TRBD2	-	CASSPSGGQVTGELFF	TGTGCCAGCAGCCCATCGGGGGGTCAAGTAACCGGGGAGCTGTTTTTT
TRBV9	TRBJ2-3	TRBD1	-	CASSLTGGRTDTQYF	TGTGCCAGCAGTCTTACAGGGGGTCGCACAGATACGCAGTATTTT
TRBV5-1	TRBJ1-1	-	-	CASSFIMPTWAGSMNTEAFF	TGCGCCAGCAGCTTTATCATGCCTACTTGGGCAGGTTCCATGAACACTGAAGCTTTCTTT
TRBV7-2	TRBJ2-7	-	-	CASSSYRGGYEQYF	TGTGCCAGCAGCTCGTACAGGGGGGGGTACGAGCAGTACTTC
TRBV5-1	TRBJ2-7	TRBD2	-	CASSGGDGLEQYF	TGCGCCAGCAGCGGGGGGGACGGGCTCGAGCAGTACTTC
TRBV11-3	TRBJ2-7	TRBD2	-	CASSLDRGGGFDEQYF	TGTGCCAGCAGCTTAGATCGGGGGGGAGGGTTCGACGAGCAGTACTTC
TRBV6-1	TRBJ1-2	-	once	CASSEAHSLRLYGYTF	TGTGCCAGCAGTGAGGCTCACTCCCTCAGGCTCTATGGCTACACCTTC
TRBV5-6	TRBJ1-4	TRBD1	-	CASSLFRQGDEKLFF	TGTGCCAGCAGCTTGTTCCGACAGGGTGATGAAAAACTGTTTTTT
TRBV2	TRBJ2-5	TRBD1	-	CASLGQGETQYF	TGTGCCAGCCTCGGACAGGGGGAGACCCAGTACTTC
TRBV3-1/TRBV3-2	TRBJ1-2	TRBD1	-	CASSQDKGRGLKGYTF	TGTGCCAGCAGCCAAGACAAGGGCAGGGGGCTAAAAGGCTACACCTTC
TRBV20-1	TRBJ2-1	-	-	CSASRRGLAAGNEQFF	TGCAGTGCTAGTCGACGGGGGCTAGCGGCGGGGAATGAGCAGTTCTTC
TRBV6-6	TRBJ1-1	-	-	CASWRMNTEAFF	TGTGCGTCATGGAGAATGAACACTGAAGCTTTCTTT
TRBV27	TRBJ2-1	-	-	CASSFPPGEQFF	TGTGCCAGCAGTTTTCCGCCCGGTGAGCAGTTCTTC
TRBV5-8	TRBJ2-1	TRBD1	-	CASSTTGQIYNEQFF	TGTGCCAGCAGCACTACGGGACAGATATACAATGAGCAGTTCTTC
TRBV14	TRBJ1-3	-	-	CASSQGTAGNTIYF	TGTGCCAGCAGCCAAGGTACAGCTGGAAACACCATATATTTT
TRBV7-3	TRBJ1-1	-	-	CASSLFRGNTEAFF	TGTGCCAGCAGCTTATTCAGGGGGAACACTGAAGCTTTCTTT
TRBV7-6	TRBJ1-1	TRBD1	once	CASSARTGGESKAFF	TGTGCCAGCAGCGCCCGGACAGGGGGAGAATCTAAAGCTTTCTTT
TRBV15	TRBJ1-2	-	-	CATSRDRYNYGYTF	TGTGCCACCAGCAGAGATCGCTATAACTATGGCTACACCTTC
TRBV18	TRBJ2-7	TRBD1	-	CASSPPRDRERNEQYF	TGTGCCAGCTCACCACCGCGCGACAGGGAAAGGAACGAGCAGTACTTC